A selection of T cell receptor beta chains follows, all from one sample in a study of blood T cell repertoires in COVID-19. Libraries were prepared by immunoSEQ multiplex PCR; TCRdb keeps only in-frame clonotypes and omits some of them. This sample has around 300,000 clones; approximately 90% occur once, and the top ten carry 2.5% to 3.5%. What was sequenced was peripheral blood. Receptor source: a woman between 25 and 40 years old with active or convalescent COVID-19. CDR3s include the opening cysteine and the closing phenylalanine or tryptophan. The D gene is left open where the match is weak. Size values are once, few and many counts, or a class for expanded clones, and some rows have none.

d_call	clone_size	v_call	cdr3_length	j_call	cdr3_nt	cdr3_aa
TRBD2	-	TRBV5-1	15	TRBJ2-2	TGCGCCAGCAGCTCCGGACTAGCGGGGGACGGGGAGCTGTTTTTT	CASSSGLAGDGELFF
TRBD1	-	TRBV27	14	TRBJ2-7	TGTGCCAGCAGTTTCGACAGGGGGGGCCACGAGCAGTACTTC	CASSFDRGGHEQYF
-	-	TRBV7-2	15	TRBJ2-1	TGTGCCAGCAGCTTAGCCCGGGGCTCCTACAATGAGCAGTTCTTC	CASSLARGSYNEQFF
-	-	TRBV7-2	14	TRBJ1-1	TGTGCCAGCAGTCCCTTCGTCGGGAACACTGAAGCTTTCTTT	CASSPFVGNTEAFF
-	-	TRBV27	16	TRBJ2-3	TGTGCCAGCAGTTTACGGCAGGCTACGGGCACAGATACGCAGTATTTT	CASSLRQATGTDTQYF
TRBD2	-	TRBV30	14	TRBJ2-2	TGTGCCTGGAGTGTACTAGCGGTCACCGGGGAGCTGTTTTTT	CAWSVLAVTGELFF
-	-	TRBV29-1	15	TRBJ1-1	TGCAGCGTTGAAGATCCGGGCAGGGAGGGGACTGAAGCTTTCTTT	CSVEDPGREGTEAFF
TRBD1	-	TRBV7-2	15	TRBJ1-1	TGTGCCAGCAGCTTATCAGGGGGGAGAGGCACTGAAGCTTTCTTT	CASSLSGGRGTEAFF
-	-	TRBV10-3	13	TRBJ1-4	TGTGCCATCAGGGGGTTTGGCGGGGCGGAACTGTTTTTT	CAIRGFGGAELFF
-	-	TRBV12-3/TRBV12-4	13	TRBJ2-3	TGTGCCAGCAGTTTATCCTTCGGGAATACGCAGTATTTT	CASSLSFGNTQYF
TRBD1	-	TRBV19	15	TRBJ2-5	TGTGCCAGTGCCAGGTGGACAGGCCTCCAAGAGACCCAGTACTTC	CASARWTGLQETQYF
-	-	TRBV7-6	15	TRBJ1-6	TGTGCCAGCAGCCCTATTACGTCGGGGGTTTCACCCCTCCACTTT	CASSPITSGVSPLHF
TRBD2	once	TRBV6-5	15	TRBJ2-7	TGTGCCAGCAGTTACGATTCGACTAGCGGATACGAGCAGTACTTC	CASSYDSTSGYEQYF
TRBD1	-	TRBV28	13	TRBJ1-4	TGTGCCAGCAGGGGGACAGGGAATGAAAAACTGTTTTTT	CASRGTGNEKLFF
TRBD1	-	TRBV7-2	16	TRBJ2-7	TGTGCCAGCAGCTTGACCGGGACAGGGGGTTTCTACGAGCAGTACTTC	CASSLTGTGGFYEQYF
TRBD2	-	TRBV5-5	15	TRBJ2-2	TGTGCCAGCAGCTTGATGGGAGGGCAGGCCGGGGAGCTGTTTTTT	CASSLMGGQAGELFF
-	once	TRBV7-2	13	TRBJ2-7	TGTGCCAGCGTAGCAGGGGCTTTCTACGAGCAGTACTTC	CASVAGAFYEQYF
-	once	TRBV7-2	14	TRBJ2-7	TGTGCCAGCAGCTTGTCGGGGGGCCCGTCGGGGCAGTACTTC	CASSLSGGPSGQYF
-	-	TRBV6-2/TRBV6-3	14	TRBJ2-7	TGTGCCAGCAGCCGATTAGGAGACTCCTACGAGCAGTACTTC	CASSRLGDSYEQYF
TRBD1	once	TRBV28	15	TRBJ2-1	TGTGCCAGCAGTCCGGCGGACAGGGACTACAATGAGCAGTTCTTC	CASSPADRDYNEQFF
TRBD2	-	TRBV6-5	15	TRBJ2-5	TGTGCCAGCAGAGACTTAGCGGGGGGGTCCAAGACCCAGTACTTC	CASRDLAGGSKTQYF
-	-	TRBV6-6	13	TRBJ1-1	TGTGCCAGCAGTCAGCGGATGAACACTGAAGCTTTCTTT	CASSQRMNTEAFF
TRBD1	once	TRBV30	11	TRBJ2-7	TGTGCCTGGAAGGACAGGGGCGAGCAGTACTTC	CAWKDRGEQYF
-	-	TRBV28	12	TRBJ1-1	TGTGCCAGCAGTTTGGCTAACACTGAAGCTTTCTTT	CASSLANTEAFF
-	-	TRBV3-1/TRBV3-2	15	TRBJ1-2	TGTGCCAGCAGCCAAGACTCGTCGGGGAACTATGGCTACACCTTC	CASSQDSSGNYGYTF